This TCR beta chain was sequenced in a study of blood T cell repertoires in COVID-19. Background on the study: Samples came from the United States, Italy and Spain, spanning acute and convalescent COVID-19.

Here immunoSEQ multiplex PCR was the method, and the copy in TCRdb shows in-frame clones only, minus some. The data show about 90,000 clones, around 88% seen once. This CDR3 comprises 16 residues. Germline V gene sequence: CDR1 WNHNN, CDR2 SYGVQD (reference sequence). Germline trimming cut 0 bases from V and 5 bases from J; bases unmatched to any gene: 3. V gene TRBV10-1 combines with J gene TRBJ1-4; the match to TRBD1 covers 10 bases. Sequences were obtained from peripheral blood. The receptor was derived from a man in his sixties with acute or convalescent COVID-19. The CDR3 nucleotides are TGCGCCAGCAGTGAGTCGTCGGGACAGGGGAATGAAAAACTGTTTTTT. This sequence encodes CASSESSGQGNEKLFF.